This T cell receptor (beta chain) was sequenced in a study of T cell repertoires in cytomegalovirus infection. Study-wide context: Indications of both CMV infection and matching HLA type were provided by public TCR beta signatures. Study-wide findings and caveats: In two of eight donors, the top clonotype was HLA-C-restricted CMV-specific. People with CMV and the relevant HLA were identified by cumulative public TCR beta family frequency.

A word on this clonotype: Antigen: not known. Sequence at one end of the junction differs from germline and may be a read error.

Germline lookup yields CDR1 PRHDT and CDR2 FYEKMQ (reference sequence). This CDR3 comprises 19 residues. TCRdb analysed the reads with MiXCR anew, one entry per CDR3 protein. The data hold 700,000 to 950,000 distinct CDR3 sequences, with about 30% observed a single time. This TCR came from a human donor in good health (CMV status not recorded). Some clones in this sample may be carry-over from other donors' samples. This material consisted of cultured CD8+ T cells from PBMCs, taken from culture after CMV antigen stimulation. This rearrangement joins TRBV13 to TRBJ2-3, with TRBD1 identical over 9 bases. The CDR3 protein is CANSIINRQGVVATDTQYF. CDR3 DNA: TGTGCCAACAGCATTATAAACAGACAGGGGGTAGTGGCAACAGATACGCAGTATTTT.